This TCR beta chain was observed in a study of OX40 agonist ivuxolimab in advanced cancers. Autoimmune disease history or systemic immunosuppression led to patients being barred. Baseline, cycle 4 day 1, and cycle 7 day 1 were the blood sampling points. Measured with immunoSEQ multiplex PCR; TCRdb has only the in-frame clones, and not every one. The sample consists of approximately 77,000 clones, approximately 84% of them appearing once. The ends lost 6 bases at V and 3 bases at J; junction bases unmatched: 11. Looked up from germline, CDR1 is SGHTA and CDR2 is FQGNSA. The CDR3 extends over 16 amino acids.

The V and J genes are TRBV7-2 and TRBJ2-7, with TRBD2 identical over 10 bases. Source: CD4+ or CD8+ T cells sorted from blood, taken in a trial of the OX40 agonist ivuxolimab. The clonotype was recovered from an adult with an advanced solid tumor such as melanoma, head and neck, liver or kidney cancer. In DNA, the CDR3 is TGTGCCAGCAGTGTGATTGCTAGCGGGAGCTACTACGAGCAGTACTTC. It translates to CASSVIASGSYYEQYF.